The subject of this entry is one T cell receptor beta chain. Its antigen is not known. TCRdb re-called the 5' RACE reads, yielding one record per CDR3 amino acid sequence without DNA. The sample yields about 210,000 distinct CDR3 sequences, of which the top ten take up 7.7%. Donors gave approximately 2.5 ml of blood apiece. CDR1 SNHLY and CDR2 FYNNEI come from the germline V gene. The CDR3 length is 14 residues. The sample belongs to a study of monozygotic twins with inflammatory bowel disease. Study-level results: Repertoire likeness was no different across concordant and discordant twins, perhaps owing to restricted power. Healthy co-twins exceeded IBD patients in TCRbeta diversity as measured by inverse Simpson. In the analysis, different T cell subtypes could not be told apart.

The TCR originated in a human donor with ulcerative colitis or Crohn's disease, or a healthy co-twin of an affected twin (not recorded which). This chain uses TRBV2 with TRBJ2-7; as DNA is missing, the TRBD2 call by TCRdb cannot be tested. The material sequenced was blood. CDR3 protein: CASRHRALSYEQYF.